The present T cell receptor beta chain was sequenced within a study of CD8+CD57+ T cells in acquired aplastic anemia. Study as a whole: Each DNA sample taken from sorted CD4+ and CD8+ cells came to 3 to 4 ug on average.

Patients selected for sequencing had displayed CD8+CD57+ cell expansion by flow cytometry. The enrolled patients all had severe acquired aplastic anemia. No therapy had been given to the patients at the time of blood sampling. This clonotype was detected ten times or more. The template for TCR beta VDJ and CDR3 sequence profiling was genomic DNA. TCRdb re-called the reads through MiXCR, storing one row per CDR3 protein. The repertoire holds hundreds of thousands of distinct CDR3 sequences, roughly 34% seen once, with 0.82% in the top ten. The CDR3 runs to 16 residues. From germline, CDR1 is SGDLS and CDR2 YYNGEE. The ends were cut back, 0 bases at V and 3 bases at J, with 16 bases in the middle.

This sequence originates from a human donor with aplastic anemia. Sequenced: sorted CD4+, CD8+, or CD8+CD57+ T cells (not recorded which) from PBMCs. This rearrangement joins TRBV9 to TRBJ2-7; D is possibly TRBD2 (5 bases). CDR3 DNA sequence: TGTGCCAGCAGCGTAGCTGAGGGCGGAGGAAGCTACGAGCAGTACTTC. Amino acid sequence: CASSVAEGGGSYEQYF.